A selection of T cell receptor beta chains follows, all from one sample in a study of cytomegalovirus exposure and HLA in healthy donors. Produced via immunoSEQ multiplex PCR; TCRdb's table is partial and in-frame only. The repertoire holds around 80,000 clones, roughly 65% seen once, with 4% to 5.5% in the top ten. The source material was PBMCs. The receptor source for this set is a male donor in good health and CMV-seropositive. CDR3s leave out the opening cysteine and the closing phenylalanine or tryptophan.

length,V,CDR3
14,TRBV18,ASSLLRTSATDTQY
12,TRBV29-1,SVEEGGGTGELF
13,TRBV29-1,SVRGAKWTNYEQY
13,TRBV6-5,ASSPTGSVNQPQH
16,TRBV4-3,ASSQVTPGEGAVYEQY
13,TRBV5-1,ASSPPLDSQETQY
12,TRBV6-6,ASSPDRAQETQY
15,TRBV6-1,ASSKEGGASKSGELF
13,TRBV6-5,ASHGRGTGANVLT
10,TRBV28,ASSLGLRGAF
12,TRBV2,ASSGGLAYNEQF
15,TRBV27,ASRALSGIWAKNIQY
11,TRBV27,ASTGGGNQPQH
12,TRBV5-1,ASSKEGAIGELF
14,TRBV27,ASSLLRGSPNTEAF
13,TRBV7-3,ASSEGAGPSTEAF
13,TRBV6-5,ASRTSGSGTDTQY
13,TRBV5-6,ASSPQRGATNEQF
14,TRBV7-9,ASSLRSVRGNTEAF
12,TRBV9,ASPGPQGGETQY
14,TRBV5-1,ASSLELSGANSPLH
14,TRBV5-1,ASSIGTSGAQETQY
11,TRBV5-1,ASSGQGSYEQY
12,TRBV28,ASSPGDYSYEQY
11,TRBV6-1,ASSPGVGDTQY
13,TRBV12-2,ASRSNRGRDQPQH
14,TRBV28,ASSRDRLSGANVLT
8,TRBV20-1,SARGEEQY
12,TRBV5-4,ASSLGTFGTEAF
13,TRBV6-1,ASSDEGAVYQPQH
13,TRBV7-8,ASTPRTGGNNEQF
12,TRBV4-1,ASSQTDSNQPQH
9,TRBV5-8,ASSHGYGQY
11,TRBV9,ASSVGGPYGYT
11,TRBV14,ASSLFGSAEAF
12,TRBV11-3,ASSPGTGDTEAF
10,TRBV7-2,ASSQPGIEAF
13,TRBV28,ASRQGLAVGNEQF
14,TRBV4-1,ASAPPAAGGRNEQF
11,TRBV30,AWRNGGGYGYT
12,TRBV28,ASSFLGGGYEQY
11,TRBV28,ATGGAGGNTIY
14,TRBV4-1,ASSQEGREGLYEQY
14,TRBV7-2,ASSLAGQGAGQPQH
11,TRBV11-2,ASSLGRVSEQF
13,TRBV5-5,ASTNGTSGYNEQF
13,TRBV10-3,AIRAQGEREYEQY
14,TRBV7-9,ASSPGQAAGNEKLF
12,TRBV19,ASSIEGALSEQF
12,TRBV29-1,SAEFRDSSYEQY
14,TRBV7-3,ASSDILRSMNTEAF
16,TRBV6-4,ASIERGKKGPSRYEQY
12,TRBV6-5,ASSYREGEETQY
13,TRBV7-3,ASSLSREPTDTQY
15,TRBV10-3,AISEKGPDWDNQPQH
14,TRBV2,ASSVTGGPGGGELF
13,TRBV7-2,ASSLLAGGFEELF
11,TRBV6-6,ANPQRDTGELF
12,TRBV7-2,ASSSLGGMYEQY